This is a list of T cell receptor beta chains from one sample in a study of T cell repertoires in cytomegalovirus infection. TCRdb redid the calling of the reads with MiXCR, one entry per CDR3 protein. The sample lists about 890,000 distinct CDR3 sequences, about a third occurring once. Antigen specificity for these receptors is unknown. The sample consisted of cultured CD8+ T cells from PBMCs, taken from culture after CMV antigen stimulation. The receptors here all came from a human donor in good health (CMV status not recorded). Some clones in this sample may be carry-over from other donors' samples. CDR3s leave out the opening cysteine and the closing phenylalanine or tryptophan. Fields, in order: CDR3 length, V gene, J gene, CDR3 protein.

len: 14
v_gene: TRBV4-1
j_gene: TRBJ2-6
CDR3aa: ASSQEGSSGANVLT

len: 13
v_gene: TRBV7-2
j_gene: TRBJ2-7
CDR3aa: ASSTGTPVLNEQY

len: 13
v_gene: TRBV18
j_gene: TRBJ2-3
CDR3aa: ASSPQGVGTDTQY

len: 11
v_gene: TRBV6-1
j_gene: TRBJ2-2
CDR3aa: ASKTGLTGELF

len: 14
v_gene: TRBV7-2
j_gene: TRBJ2-1
CDR3aa: ASSNRGQGGFDEQF

len: 13
v_gene: TRBV4-2
j_gene: TRBJ2-5
CDR3aa: ASSQPGQTQETQY

len: 15
v_gene: TRBV6-2/TRBV6-3
j_gene: TRBJ1-5
CDR3aa: ASSYEAGQGSNQPQH

len: 13
v_gene: TRBV20-1
j_gene: TRBJ1-2
CDR3aa: SARDLDRGLNGYT

len: 14
v_gene: TRBV7-6
j_gene: TRBJ2-1
CDR3aa: ASSLGWGQGTIEQF

len: 11
v_gene: TRBV5-1
j_gene: TRBJ1-1
CDR3aa: ASSWQRETEAF

len: 13
v_gene: TRBV3-1
j_gene: TRBJ2-5
CDR3aa: ASSSHPSRAETQY

len: 13
v_gene: TRBV7-9
j_gene: TRBJ1-2
CDR3aa: ASSLGGGLDYGYT

len: 16
v_gene: TRBV20-1
j_gene: TRBJ2-1
CDR3aa: SARVGQGWRRYYNEQF

len: 15
v_gene: TRBV11-2
j_gene: TRBJ2-1
CDR3aa: ASSLVQGDISYNEQF

len: 9
v_gene: TRBV19
j_gene: TRBJ2-7
CDR3aa: ASSAQREQY

len: 11
v_gene: TRBV27
j_gene: TRBJ1-5
CDR3aa: ASSSSESQPQH

len: 14
v_gene: TRBV20-1
j_gene: TRBJ1-2
CDR3aa: SARAPVGELPYGYT

len: 13
v_gene: TRBV10-3
j_gene: TRBJ1-1
CDR3aa: AISESGQGNTEAF

len: 14
v_gene: TRBV20-1
j_gene: TRBJ1-5
CDR3aa: SANELFLNSNQPQH

len: 10
v_gene: TRBV6-5
j_gene: TRBJ2-3
CDR3aa: ASRNRGDTQY

len: 14
v_gene: TRBV20-1
j_gene: TRBJ2-5
CDR3aa: SAPRLAGMILETQY

len: 17
v_gene: TRBV3-1
j_gene: TRBJ2-2
CDR3aa: ASSQGVAVGVSLAGELF

len: 13
v_gene: TRBV19
j_gene: TRBJ1-6
CDR3aa: ASSPGQDGNSPLH

len: 13
v_gene: TRBV11-2
j_gene: TRBJ2-2
CDR3aa: ASSLGPDDTGELF

len: 12
v_gene: TRBV12-3/TRBV12-4
j_gene: TRBJ2-1
CDR3aa: ASSLELAVNEQF

len: 13
v_gene: TRBV19
j_gene: TRBJ1-2
CDR3aa: ASSISGQEYYGYT

len: 13
v_gene: TRBV11-2
j_gene: TRBJ2-5
CDR3aa: ASSPRDRGIRTQY

len: 10
v_gene: TRBV29-1
j_gene: TRBJ2-2
CDR3aa: SVGRVTGELF

len: 13
v_gene: TRBV6-5
j_gene: TRBJ2-7
CDR3aa: ASSYGGTGTYEQY

len: 14
v_gene: TRBV27
j_gene: TRBJ1-6
CDR3aa: ASSFLHGPDNSPLH

len: 12
v_gene: TRBV10-3
j_gene: TRBJ1-2
CDR3aa: AISESGQTNGYT

len: 14
v_gene: TRBV7-2
j_gene: TRBJ2-3
CDR3aa: ASSSPGQGIPDTQY

len: 13
v_gene: TRBV5-1
j_gene: TRBJ2-5
CDR3aa: ASSLANHWEETQY

len: 10
v_gene: TRBV15
j_gene: TRBJ1-1
CDR3aa: VTRRGGTEAF

len: 9
v_gene: TRBV2
j_gene: TRBJ1-4
CDR3aa: ASGIREKLF

len: 12
v_gene: TRBV12-3/TRBV12-4
j_gene: TRBJ2-1
CDR3aa: AIPDGGAVGEQF

len: 13
v_gene: TRBV20-1
j_gene: TRBJ2-7
CDR3aa: SAIHQGPPWYEQY

len: 11
v_gene: TRBV7-3
j_gene: TRBJ2-2
CDR3aa: ASADYYTGELF

len: 12
v_gene: TRBV19
j_gene: TRBJ2-5
CDR3aa: ASSTQGFGETQY

len: 12
v_gene: TRBV4-1
j_gene: TRBJ2-3
CDR3aa: ASSQDRGDDTQY

len: 12
v_gene: TRBV28
j_gene: TRBJ2-3
CDR3aa: ASSFLAVTDTQY

len: 11
v_gene: TRBV15
j_gene: TRBJ1-2
CDR3aa: ATGSDRAYGYT

len: 12
v_gene: TRBV5-1
j_gene: TRBJ2-1
CDR3aa: ASSRDRGRDEQF

len: 13
v_gene: TRBV19
j_gene: TRBJ2-1
CDR3aa: ASSNSGTGGNEQF

len: 10
v_gene: TRBV27
j_gene: TRBJ1-5
CDR3aa: ASGTSNQPQH

len: 13
v_gene: TRBV7-8
j_gene: TRBJ1-2
CDR3aa: ASSPRENPNYGYT

len: 18
v_gene: TRBV15
j_gene: TRBJ1-5
CDR3aa: ATCRDEGTALQSGNQPQH

len: 10
v_gene: TRBV7-9
j_gene: TRBJ1-6
CDR3aa: ASSRVNSLLH